Described below is a single TCR beta chain sequence and its context. Running of the assay took place at deep level. Investigators spread the genomic DNA of each subset evenly over several immunoSEQ plates. This table comes from immunoSEQ multiplex PCR, and its TCRdb copy is limited to in-frame clones, with some not included. The sample holds a few million clones, around 94% seen once. This sample is part of a study of shared clonotypes between healthy human individuals. This CDR3 is built from 16 residues. The germline CDR1 and CDR2 sequences are SGHRS and YFSETQ. V lost 4 bases, J lost 5 bases, and 10 bases stayed unmatched.

The rearrangement links TRBV5-1 to TRBJ2-5; 11 nucleotides agree with TRBD1. The TCR sequence derives from a man aged 18 to 30 in good health. Sequenced material: naive CD4+ T cells sorted from blood. The subset denotes: CD45RA+ positively selected. CDR3: CASSPTGTGGMETQYF. CDR3 coding DNA: TGCGCCAGCAGCCCCACCGGGACAGGGGGGATGGAGACCCAGTACTTC.